This record looks at one T cell receptor (beta chain) sequence and its context. These data are taken from a study of neoadjuvant anti-PD-1 for oral cavity cancer. V dropped 5 bases and J dropped 12; count of bases not matched to a gene: 16. Germline lookup yields CDR1 MNHEY and CDR2 SMNVEV (reference sequence). CDR3 length: 15 amino acids. Here immunoSEQ multiplex PCR was the method, and the copy in TCRdb shows in-frame clones only, minus some. The table has approximately 7,600 clones, around half seen once. The sequencing here drew on tumor tissue, taken before nivolumab (anti-PD-1) treatment. The TCR originated in a person aged 35-79 years with oral cavity squamous cell carcinoma. The V and J genes are TRBV27 and TRBJ2-1, with 7 bases aligning to TRBD1. CDR3 amino acids: CASSMGTVGGKGQFF. The CDR3 bases are TGTGCCAGCAGTATGGGAACAGTAGGGGGCAAGGGGCAGTTCTTC.